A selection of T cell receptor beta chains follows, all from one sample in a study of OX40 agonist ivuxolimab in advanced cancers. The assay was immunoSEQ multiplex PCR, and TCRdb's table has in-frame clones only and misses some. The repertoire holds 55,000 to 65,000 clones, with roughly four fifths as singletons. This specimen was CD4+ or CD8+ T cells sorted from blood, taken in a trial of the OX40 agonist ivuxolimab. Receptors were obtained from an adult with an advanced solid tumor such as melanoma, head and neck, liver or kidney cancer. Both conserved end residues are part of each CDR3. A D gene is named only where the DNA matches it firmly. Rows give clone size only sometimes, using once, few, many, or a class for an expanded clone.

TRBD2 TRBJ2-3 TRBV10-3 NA CAIRGTSGAQAKDTQYF TGTGCCATCAGGGGGACTAGCGGGGCCCAGGCGAAAGATACGCAGTATTTT
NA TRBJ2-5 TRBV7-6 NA CASSPSRRGRQETQYF TGTGCCAGCAGCCCTTCCCGGAGGGGGCGGCAAGAGACCCAGTACTTC
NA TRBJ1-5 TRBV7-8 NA CASSLALSNQPQHF TGTGCCAGCAGCTTAGCATTGTCAAATCAGCCCCAGCATTTT
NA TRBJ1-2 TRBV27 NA CASSFGGYGYTF TGTGCCAGCAGCTTCGGGGGTTATGGCTACACCTTC
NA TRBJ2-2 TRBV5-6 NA CASRLGQINTGELFF TGTGCCAGCAGACTTGGACAGATTAACACCGGGGAGCTGTTTTTT
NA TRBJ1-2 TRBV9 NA CASSRWGLSDYGYTF TGTGCCAGCAGCAGATGGGGGTTGTCTGACTATGGCTACACCTTC
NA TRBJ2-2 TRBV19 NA CASSSGTANTGELFF TGTGCCAGTAGTTCCGGGACCGCGAACACCGGGGAGCTGTTTTTT
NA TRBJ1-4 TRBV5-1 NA CASSFLTASTNEKLFF TGCGCCAGCAGCTTCTTGACCGCTTCAACTAATGAAAAACTGTTTTTT
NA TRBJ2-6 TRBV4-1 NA CASSQEEQGSGANVLTF TGCGCCAGCAGCCAAGAGGAACAGGGCTCTGGGGCCAACGTCCTGACTTTC
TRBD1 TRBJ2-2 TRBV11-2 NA CASSRPGQGAGELFF TGTGCCAGCAGCCGTCCGGGACAGGGGGCCGGGGAGCTGTTTTTT
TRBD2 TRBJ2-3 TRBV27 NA CASRRGLATDTQYF TGTGCCAGCAGGAGGGGACTAGCAACAGATACGCAGTATTTT
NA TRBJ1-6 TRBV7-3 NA CASSLTSRGYNSPLHF TGTGCCAGCAGCTTAACTTCCCGGGGCTATAATTCACCCCTCCACTTT
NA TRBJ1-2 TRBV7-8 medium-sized CASSQRAAYNYGYTF TGTGCCAGCAGCCAACGGGCAGCATATAACTATGGCTACACCTTC